Listed below are T cell receptor beta chains from one sample, sequenced in a study of T cells after yellow fever vaccination. From the 5' RACE reads, TCRdb called clonotypes with MiXCR, one entry per CDR3 protein. Seen here are nearly 300,000 distinct CDR3 sequences, roughly 9% observed once, and the top ten hold around 3.5%. The sequences come from CD4+ T cells sorted from PBMCs, collected 5 days after the yellow fever booster vaccination. The receptors shown here come from a young man who received the YFV17D yellow fever vaccine. The CDR3 runs from the conserved cysteine through the conserved F or W. D genes are given only for firm matches. Clone size is stated in some rows and not others, as once, few, many or a class when expanded.

abundance: NA; j_gene: TRBJ2-5; d_gene: TRBD2; v_gene: TRBV9; CDR3aa: CASSVGSSGGQETQYF; CDR3nt: TGTGCCAGCAGCGTAGGGAGTAGCGGGGGGCAAGAGACCCAGTACTTC
abundance: many; j_gene: TRBJ2-5; d_gene: NA; v_gene: TRBV7-2; CDR3aa: CASSSGLTYQETQYF; CDR3nt: TGTGCCAGCAGCTCAGGGTTAACGTACCAAGAGACCCAGTACTTC
abundance: few; j_gene: TRBJ2-2; d_gene: NA; v_gene: TRBV18; CDR3aa: CASPARGATGELFF; CDR3nt: TGTGCCAGCCCAGCGAGGGGGGCCACCGGGGAGCTGTTTTTT
abundance: few; j_gene: TRBJ2-2; d_gene: TRBD2; v_gene: TRBV6-2/TRBV6-3; CDR3aa: CASRRRLAGGDTGELFF; CDR3nt: TGTGCCAGCAGACGACGACTAGCGGGGGGGGACACCGGGGAGCTGTTTTTT
abundance: few; j_gene: TRBJ1-3; d_gene: NA; v_gene: TRBV14; CDR3aa: CASSQDEWSGNTIYF; CDR3nt: TGTGCCAGCAGCCAAGATGAATGGTCTGGAAACACCATATATTTT
abundance: NA; j_gene: TRBJ1-1; d_gene: NA; v_gene: TRBV6-2/TRBV6-3; CDR3aa: CASTKMSPRQAFF; CDR3nt: TGTGCCAGCACCAAAATGTCCCCCAGGCAAGCTTTCTTT
abundance: NA; j_gene: TRBJ2-3; d_gene: TRBD1; v_gene: TRBV11-1; CDR3aa: CASSPGQGGLTDTQYF; CDR3nt: TGTGCCAGCAGCCCGGGACAGGGAGGGCTGACAGATACGCAGTATTTT
abundance: few; j_gene: TRBJ2-3; d_gene: TRBD2; v_gene: TRBV24-1; CDR3aa: CATSDFGGGAPDTQYF; CDR3nt: TGTGCCACCAGTGATTTCGGCGGGGGGGCGCCAGATACGCAGTATTTT
abundance: many; j_gene: TRBJ1-2; d_gene: NA; v_gene: TRBV5-1; CDR3aa: CASSLDTPYIGGYTF; CDR3nt: TGCGCCAGCAGCCTGGACACTCCCTATATCGGCGGCTACACCTTC
abundance: NA; j_gene: TRBJ2-1; d_gene: NA; v_gene: TRBV10-3; CDR3aa: CAISESFGSYNEQFF; CDR3nt: TGTGCCATCAGTGAGTCGTTCGGCTCCTACAATGAGCAGTTCTTC
abundance: few; j_gene: TRBJ1-2; d_gene: NA; v_gene: TRBV25-1; CDR3aa: CASSETGTLSGYTF; CDR3nt: TGTGCCAGCAGTGAAACCGGGACCCTCTCGGGCTACACCTTC
abundance: NA; j_gene: TRBJ1-1; d_gene: NA; v_gene: TRBV12-3/TRBV12-4; CDR3aa: CASSSQHGEAFF; CDR3nt: TGTGCCAGCAGCTCTCAGCACGGGGAAGCTTTCTTT
abundance: NA; j_gene: TRBJ2-2; d_gene: TRBD2; v_gene: TRBV7-2; CDR3aa: CASQQAGLVNTGELFF; CDR3nt: TGTGCCAGCCAACAAGCGGGACTAGTAAACACCGGGGAGCTGTTTTTT
abundance: few; j_gene: TRBJ2-7; d_gene: TRBD1; v_gene: TRBV30; CDR3aa: CAWNRDRGGYEQYF; CDR3nt: TGTGCCTGGAACCGGGACAGGGGAGGCTACGAGCAGTACTTC
abundance: NA; j_gene: TRBJ1-6; d_gene: NA; v_gene: TRBV9; CDR3aa: CASSSPRGYNSPLHF; CDR3nt: TGTGCCAGCAGCTCACCGAGGGGATATAATTCACCCCTCCACTTT
abundance: few; j_gene: TRBJ1-1; d_gene: NA; v_gene: TRBV20-1; CDR3aa: CSARDRHLNTEAFF; CDR3nt: TGCAGTGCTAGAGATCGGCACCTGAACACTGAAGCTTTCTTT
abundance: few; j_gene: TRBJ2-5; d_gene: TRBD1; v_gene: TRBV10-3; CDR3aa: CAIRTGQGTQETQYF; CDR3nt: TGTGCCATCAGGACCGGACAGGGGACCCAAGAGACCCAGTACTTC